The 12 T cell receptor beta chains below come from one sample, sequenced in a study of tissue T cells after allogeneic stem cell transplantation. Documented time point: mouse harvest day 14 after allogeneic transplant. Tail vein injection delivered 10^7 T-cell-depleted bone marrow cells and 10^6 splenic CD5+ T cells. Profiled with immunoSEQ multiplex PCR; TCRdb holds only in-frame clones, not every one. This repertoire shows some 4,000 clones, roughly 50% found once; its top ten account for roughly 36%. The specimen was lymph node tissue. All receptors derive from a female BALB/c mouse given C57BL/6 T cells with graft-versus-host disease after an allogeneic hematopoietic cell transplant.

In its sample, this clone was seen a few times. The germline and genes are mouse ones. The observed sequence ends 1 residue before the CDR3 terminus, with the missing tail filled in from the germline J gene. This chain uses TRBV13-2 with TRBJ2-4; possible D gene TRBD1, 6 bases. The CDR3 spans 13 residues. Germline CDR1 and CDR2: NNHNN and SYGAGS (reference sequence). V shed 0 bases and J shed 4 bases, with 6 bases lying between them. The sequenced CDR3 bases are TGTGCCAGCGGTGATGGGGACAAAAACACCTTGTAC. Amino acids: CASGDGDKNTLY. The whole CDR3 sequence is CASGDGDKNTLYF.

On this clone: Genes here carry mouse names. Read data end 1 residue before the CDR3 end; the end is taken from the germline J gene. The chain recombines TRBV3 with TRBJ2-7; TRBD2 agrees at 11 bases. V was pared by 3 bases and J by 5 bases, with 0 bases of the junction left unmatched. Looked up from germline, CDR1 is SNHLY and CDR2 is FYNGKV (reference sequence). The CDR3 covers 13 residues. The CDR3 DNA, read in part, is TGTGCCAGCAGCTTGACTGGGGGGGATGAACAGTAC. It codes for CASSLTGGDEQY. The full-length CDR3 reads as CASSLTGGDEQYF.

This clone was detected only a few times. Mouse germline and gene names are used. Read data end 1 residue before the CDR3 end; the end is taken from the germline J gene. The chain combines TRBV26 with TRBJ2-3; the D gene is possibly TRBD1 (5 bases). Germline values: CDR1 KGHPV, CDR2 FQNQEV (reference sequence). The CDR3 contains 14 residues. Trimming left V 6 bases short and J 0 bases short, with 10 bases between. This chain's CDR3 is CASSRTHSAETLYF. CDR3 DNA (partial): TGTGCCAGCAGCCGGACACATAGTGCAGAAACGCTGTAT.

This clone was seen a handful of times. Mouse gene names and germline throughout. The sequenced fragment ends 1 residue before the CDR3 boundary, so the rest is inferred from the germline J gene. The gene calls are TRBV1 and TRBJ1-1; 7 bases align to TRBD1. This CDR3 is 14 amino acids long. Germline assignment: CDR1 NSQYPW and CDR2 LRSPGD (reference sequence). V gave up 4 bases and J gave up 1 base; unmatched junction bases: 3. Here the CDR3 reads CTCSDRGRNTEVFF. CDR3 bases read: TGCACCTGCAGTGACAGGGGACGGAACACAGAAGTCTTC.

On this clone: Gene names and germline refer to mouse. The read terminates 1 residue ahead of where the CDR3 ends, so the germline J gene completes it. V gene TRBV13-3 combines with J gene TRBJ2-1, with D perhaps TRBD2 (5 bases). The CDR3 is 15 residues long. CDR1 is NNHDY and CDR2 is SYVADS in the germline V gene. V was cut by 3 bases and J by 1 base, with 11 bases left in between. The sequenced CDR3 bases are TGTGCCAGCAGTGGTATCTGGGAGAACTATGCTGAGCAGTTC. The encoded protein is CASSGIWENYAEQF. The whole CDR3 is CASSGIWENYAEQFF.

This clone was counted only a few times. Gene names follow the mouse nomenclature. The read ends 1 residue before the CDR3 terminus; that terminus is restored from the germline J gene. V is TRBV17 and J is TRBJ2-7; D not certain. Germline CDR1 MNHDT, CDR2 YYDKIL. The CDR3 runs to 15 residues. V gave up 0 bases and J gave up 0 bases, with 9 bases separating them. CDR3 region: CASSRDHVSSYEQYF. CDR3 DNA (partial): TGTGCTAGCAGTAGAGATCACGTTAGCTCCTATGAACAGTAC. Full variable domain (remainder filled in from reference TRBV17 and TRBJ2-7): DTTVKQNPRYKLARVGKPVNLICSQTMNHDTMYWYQKKPNQAPKLLLFYYDKILNREADTFEKFQSSRPNNSFCSLYIGSAGLEYSAMYLCASSRDHVSSYEQYFGPGTRLTVL.

About this clone: The gene names given are mouse names. The DNA ends 1 residue before the CDR3 does, and the rest of the CDR3 is filled in from the germline J gene. The chain combines TRBV12-1 with TRBJ2-1; 10 bases are a match to TRBD1. CDR1 is SGHSN, CDR2 HYEKVE, per germline. The ends lost 2 bases at V and 1 base at J; junction bases unmatched: 1. This CDR3 is built from 15 residues. Incomplete CDR3 DNA: TGTGCCAGCTCTCCGGGACAGGGGAACTATGCTGAGCAGTTC. It yields the protein CASSPGQGNYAEQF. The full CDR3 reads CASSPGQGNYAEQFF. Full variable domain (outside the CDR3, taken from reference TRBV12-1 and TRBJ2-1): DSGVVQSPRHIIKEKGGRSVLTCIPISGHSNVVWYQQTLGKELKFLIQHYEKVERDKGFLPSRFSVQQFDDYHSEMNMSALELEDSAMYFCASSPGQGNYAEQFFGPGTRLTVL.

A word on this clone: Germline and genes here are mouse. The sequence runs out 1 residue before the end of the CDR3; the remainder is reconstructed from the germline J gene. The chain couples TRBV26 to TRBJ1-1; 7 bases are shared with TRBD1. Germline-derived CDR1 and CDR2 are KGHPV and FQNQEV (reference sequence). After removal of 4 bases from V and 9 bases from J, the junction contained 5 bases not matched to a gene. The CDR3 is made up of 12 amino acids. Incomplete CDR3 DNA: TGTGCCAGCAGTCGTAAGAGGGGGCAAGTCTTC. The encoded protein is CASSRKRGQVF. The CDR3, in full, reads CASSRKRGQVFF. Drawing the rest from reference TRBV26 and TRBJ1-1, the complete variable domain is NSKVIQTPRYLVKGQGQKAKMRCIPEKGHPVVFWYQQNKNNEFKFLINFQNQEVLQQIDMTEKRFSAECPSNSPCSLEIQSSEAGDSALYLCASSRKRGQVFFGKGTRLTVV.

Regarding this clone: The listed genes are named as in mouse. CDR3 region: CASSPRDKYEQYF. The part of the CDR3 DNA that was read is TGTGCCAGCAGTCCCCGGGACAAGTATGAACAGTAC. The J gene is TRBJ2-7, the V gene TRBV26, with D possibly being TRBD1 (6 bases). The CDR3 end falls 1 residue outside the read, so it is completed with the germline J gene. The ends were cut back, 4 bases at V and 4 bases at J, with 11 bases in the middle. CDR3 size: 13 residues. Germline V gives CDR1 KGHPV, CDR2 FQNQEV (reference sequence).

Remarks on this clone: An end of the junction does not agree with germline; a read error may underlie this. Genes and germline are mouse. Sequencing ends 1 residue short of the CDR3 end; the germline J gene provides the rest. This chain joins TRBV13-2 and TRBJ2-7; D ambiguous. This CDR3 is 14 amino acids long. Germline V gives CDR1 NNHNN, CDR2 SYGAGS (reference sequence). This CDR3 reads CASSDTRSSYEQYF. The part of the CDR3 DNA that was read is TGTGCCAGCAGTGATACCAGGAGCTCCTATGAACAGTAC.

As to this clone: The genes are named according to mouse. The read falls 1 residue short of the CDR3 end, and the missing part is taken from the germline J gene. The V gene is TRBV4, the J gene TRBJ1-5, with D possibly matching TRBD1 (5 bases). The CDR3 consists of 14 residues. Trimming pared 5 bases from V and 0 bases from J, leaving 8 bases between. The V gene's germline CDR1 is LGHDT and CDR2 YNNKQL (reference sequence). CDR3 amino acids: CASSRTNNNQAPLF. CDR3 DNA (partial): TGTGCCAGCAGCAGGACAAATAACAACCAGGCTCCGCTT.

This clone was picked up a small number of times. Mouse gene names and germline throughout. The read ends 1 residue shy of where the CDR3 ends; the end is completed using the germline J gene. This sequence joins TRBV13-2 and TRBJ2-7, with 8 bases aligning to TRBD2. This CDR3 spans 9 amino acids. V lost 10 bases, J lost 7 bases, and 1 base stayed unmatched. Germline CDR1 reads NNHNN; CDR2 reads SYGAGS (reference sequence). The sequenced CDR3 bases are TGTGCCTGGGGGGGGGAACAGTAC. Translation gives CAWGGEQY. In full, the CDR3 is CAWGGEQYF.